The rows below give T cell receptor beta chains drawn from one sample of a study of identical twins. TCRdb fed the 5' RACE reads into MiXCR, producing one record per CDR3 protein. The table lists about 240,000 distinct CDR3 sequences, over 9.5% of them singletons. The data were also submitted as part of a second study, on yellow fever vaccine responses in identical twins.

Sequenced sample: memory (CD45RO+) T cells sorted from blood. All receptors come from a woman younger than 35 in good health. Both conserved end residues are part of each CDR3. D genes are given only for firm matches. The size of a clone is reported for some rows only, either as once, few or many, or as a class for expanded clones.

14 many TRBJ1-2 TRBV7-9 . TGTGCCAGCAGCTTACCGGGGCTGGGCTATGGCTACACCTTC CASSLPGLGYGYTF
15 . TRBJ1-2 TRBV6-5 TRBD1 TGTGCCAGCAGTTACTTCCAGGGGGCGGACTATGGCTACACCTTC CASSYFQGADYGYTF
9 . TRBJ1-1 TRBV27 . TGTGCCAGCAGTTGTGAAGCTTTCTTT CASSCEAFF
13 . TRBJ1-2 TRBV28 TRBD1 TGTGCCAGCAGTACTCGGGACAGGGGTGGCTACACCTTC CASSTRDRGGYTF
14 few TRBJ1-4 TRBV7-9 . TGTGCCAGCAGCTTAAGGGGGTTCAATGAAAAACTGTTTTTT CASSLRGFNEKLFF
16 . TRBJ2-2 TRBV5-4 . TGTGCCAGCAGCCAGGCTGTGGGCCGTGGGACCGGGGAGCTGTTTTTT CASSQAVGRGTGELFF
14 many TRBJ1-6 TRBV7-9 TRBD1 TGTGCCAGCAGATCCGACAGGGATAATTCACCCCTCCACTTT CASRSDRDNSPLHF
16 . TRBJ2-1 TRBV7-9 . TGTGCCAGCAGCCTACCATCAGCACCCAGAAGAGGTGAGCAGTTCTTC CASSLPSAPRRGEQFF
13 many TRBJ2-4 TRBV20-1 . TGCAGTGCACTAAACGTAGCCAAAAACATTCAGTACTTC CSALNVAKNIQYF
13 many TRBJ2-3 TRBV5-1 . TGCGCCAGCGGCCCGGACGGGACAGATACGCAGTATTTT CASGPDGTDTQYF
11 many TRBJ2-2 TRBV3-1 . TGTGCCAGCAGCCAAGGCGGGGAGCTGTTTTTT CASSQGGELFF
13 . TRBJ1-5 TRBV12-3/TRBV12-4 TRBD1 TGTGCCAGCCTGGGACAGGGGAGTCAGCCCCAGCATTTT CASLGQGSQPQHF
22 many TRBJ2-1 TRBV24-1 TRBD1 TGTGCCACCAGTGAGCATCCTTCTTCGGGACAGGGGGTTCTCGGCTCCTACAATGAGCAGTTCTTC CATSEHPSSGQGVLGSYNEQFF
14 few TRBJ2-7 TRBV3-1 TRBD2 TGTGCCAGCAGCCAGGGACTAGCGGGAGACGAGCAGTACTTC CASSQGLAGDEQYF
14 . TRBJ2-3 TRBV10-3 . TGTGCCATCAGTGAGTCTGTGAACACAGATACGCAGTATTTT CAISESVNTDTQYF
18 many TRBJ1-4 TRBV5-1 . TGCGCCAGCAGCTTTGGGGGACTGGCCGGATCAACTAATGAAAAACTGTTTTTT CASSFGGLAGSTNEKLFF
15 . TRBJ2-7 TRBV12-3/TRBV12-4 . TGTGCCAGCAGCTCCGGGACACAGACCCTCTACGAGCAGTACTTC CASSSGTQTLYEQYF
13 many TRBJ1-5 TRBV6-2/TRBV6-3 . TGTGCCAGCAGCCCCAGGGACAATCAGCCCCAGCATTTT CASSPRDNQPQHF
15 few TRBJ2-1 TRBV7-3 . TGTGCCAGCAGCTTAGCGGATTCTTCCTACAATGAGCAGTTCTTC CASSLADSSYNEQFF
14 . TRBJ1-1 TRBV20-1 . TGCAGTGCTAGTAAGGTCCTCATGAACACTGAAGCTTTCTTT CSASKVLMNTEAFF
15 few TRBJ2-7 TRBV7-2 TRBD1 TGTGCCAGCAGCCCCCGAGACAGGGCCTCCTACGAGCAGTACTTC CASSPRDRASYEQYF
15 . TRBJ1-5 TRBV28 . TGTGCCAGCATAATCTCCGGGATTAGCAATCAGCCCCAGCATTTT CASIISGISNQPQHF
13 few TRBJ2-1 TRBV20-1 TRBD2 TGCAGTGCTTCAGGACTAGTTACCAATGAGCAGTTCTTC CSASGLVTNEQFF
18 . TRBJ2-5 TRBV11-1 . TGTGCCAGCAGCCAGGGGAGGTACTACCGGGACGATGGAGAGACCCAGTACTTC CASSQGRYYRDDGETQYF
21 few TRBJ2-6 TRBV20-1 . TGCAGTGCTAGATCGGTAGGGGGTGGGGGATCATTCGGCTCTGGGGCCAACGTCCTGACTTTC CSARSVGGGGSFGSGANVLTF
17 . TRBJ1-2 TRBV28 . TGTGCCAGCAGTTTATTTGGGGGGGCGGCTTCTAACTATGGCTACACCTTC CASSLFGGAASNYGYTF
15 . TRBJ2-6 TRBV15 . TGTGCCACCAGCAGGGACAGTGCTGGGGCCAACGTCCTGACTTTC CATSRDSAGANVLTF
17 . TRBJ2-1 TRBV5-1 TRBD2 TGCGCCAGCAGCGCCGATCTAGCGGGGGACCCTCGCGGTGAGCAGTTCTTC CASSADLAGDPRGEQFF
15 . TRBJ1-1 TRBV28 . TGTGCCAGCAGCCGGGACACCGGGGGGAGAACTGAAGCTTTCTTT CASSRDTGGRTEAFF
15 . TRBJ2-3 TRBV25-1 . TGTGCCAGCAGTGAATCGAACAGTTCCACAGATACGCAGTATTTT CASSESNSSTDTQYF
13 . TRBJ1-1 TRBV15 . TGTGCCACCAGCAGAGACAGGGGTTCTGAAGCTTTCTTT CATSRDRGSEAFF
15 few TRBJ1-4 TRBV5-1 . TGCGCCAGCAGCTTCGCAGGGTCGTACAATGAAAAACTGTTTTTT CASSFAGSYNEKLFF
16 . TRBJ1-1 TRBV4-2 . TGTGCCAGCAGCCCCCGAGCTGGAGATCTGAACACTGAAGCTTTCTTT CASSPRAGDLNTEAFF
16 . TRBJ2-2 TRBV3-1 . TGTGCCAGCAGCCAAGGGCTACCCAGAGCCGTCGGGGAGCTGTTTTTT CASSQGLPRAVGELFF
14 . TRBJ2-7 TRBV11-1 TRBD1 TGTGCCAGCAGCTCCGGGACAGGGGTTTTCGAGCAGTACTTC CASSSGTGVFEQYF
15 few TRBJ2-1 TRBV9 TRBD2 TGTGCCAGCAGCGTCGATAGCGGGGCATACAATGAGCAGTTCTTC CASSVDSGAYNEQFF
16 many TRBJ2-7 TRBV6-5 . TGTGCCAGCAGTCACCAAGGACTCCGAGGCGACTACGAGCAGTACTTC CASSHQGLRGDYEQYF
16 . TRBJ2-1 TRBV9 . TGTGCCAGCAGCCCTTCTGGGGCTAGCCGAGTGGATGAGCAGTTCTTC CASSPSGASRVDEQFF
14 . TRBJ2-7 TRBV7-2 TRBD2 TGTGCCAGCAGCCCGCGGACTAGGGTCTACGAGCAGTACTTC CASSPRTRVYEQYF
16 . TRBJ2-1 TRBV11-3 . TGTGCCAGCAGCTTAGGGCAGGCACGGGAAGGAAATGAGCAGTTCTTC CASSLGQAREGNEQFF
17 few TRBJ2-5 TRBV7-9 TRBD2 TGTGCCAGCAGCGGAAGGACTAGCGGGGGGGCCTCGGAGACCCAGTACTTC CASSGRTSGGASETQYF
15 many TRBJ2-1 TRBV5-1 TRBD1 TGCGCCAGCAGCGCTGGGACAGGGGCCTACAATGAGCAGTTCTTC CASSAGTGAYNEQFF